This T cell receptor (beta chain) was retrieved from a study of cytomegalovirus exposure and HLA in healthy donors. In the study overall: One earlier analysis, a look at roughly 170 million T cells, found approximately 120 million unique TCR beta sequences.

CDR3 length: 15 amino acids. Per the germline V gene, CDR1 is SGHNT and CDR2 is YYREEE (reference sequence). Trimming cost V 4 bases and J 4 bases; bases outside gene matches: 6. The PCR ran on 60 Vbeta and 13 Jbeta primers. Profiled with immunoSEQ multiplex PCR; TCRdb holds only in-frame clones, not every one. Of 65,000 to 95,000 clones listed, around four fifths were seen once; the top ten hold 2% to 3%. The sequence came from a male donor in good health and CMV-seropositive. J is TRBJ2-1 and V is TRBV5-4, with 9 bases fitting TRBD1. Material: PBMCs. The CDR3 DNA follows: TGTGCCAGCAGCCCCGGGACAGGGAGTTACAATGAGCAGTTCTTC. Amino acids: CASSPGTGSYNEQFF.